Here is one T cell receptor beta chain with its context. This clonotype was counted ten times or more. It has no known antigen specificity. No base-level quality is on record; no much larger clone is a single base apart. The data stem from a study of response to subunit inactivated influenza vaccine (dated by TCRdb to the late 2010s). Study-wide context: To follow how T cells responded to a trivalent subunit inactivated influenza vaccine, the researchers relied on deep quantitative profiling of the T cell receptor repertoire. General study outcomes and caveats: It was suggested by the authors that each seasonal influenza vaccination may recruit only a limited number of new T cells.

Library prep was done by RT-PCR. The data were produced on an Illumina HiSeq 2500. TCRdb trimmed public reads at Q25 via fastp, called clones via MiXCR and kept in-frame beta chains. All rows with the same CDR3 protein become a single entry with the most common DNA and genes. Within this sample are 500,000 to 550,000 distinct CDR3 sequences, with approximately 22% of them counted one time only. 2.5% to 3% of the sample goes to the ten largest clones. Per the germline V gene, SQVTM is the CDR1 and ANQGSEA is the CDR2. The CDR3 covers 12 residues, taking in both the cysteine and the phenylalanine. Only the CDR3 DNA stays, 36 bases, in frame from base 1. The V end loses 6 bases and the J end loses 4 bases, and a stretch of 10 bases separates them. Another study also made use of these data, one on T cells expressing NK-cell markers. From the second report: TCR beta cDNA libraries were prepared using 5'RACE template switching, which introduced a universal primer site and unique molecular identifiers. Seven to nine donors provided sorted CD3+CD56+NKG2C+, CD3+CD56+NKG2C- and CD3+CD56-NKG2C+ T-cell subsets, whose TCR beta-chain repertoires were profiled. Among the eight sequenced donors, seven were HCMV-seropositive and one was HCMV-seronegative. In several experiments an anti-gammadeltaTCR antibody was added to restrict sorting to alphabetaTCR-expressing T cells. In roughly six donors, the dominant CD3+CD56+NKG2C+ clonotypes ranked among the top 10 CD8+ clonotypes, making up roughly 1.0-7.0% of CD8+ T cells. Those dominant clonotypes were again the most abundant among CD3+CD56-NKG2C+ cells in a handful of donors, at about 25-60.1%. It remained unclear whether the expanded NKG2C-expressing T cell clones were specific for HCMV antigens. Randomly selected healthy volunteers, three men and five women, were used as the eight sequenced donors. HCMV serostatus was determined by detecting HCMV-specific IgG in serum with a commercial ELISA kit. Peripheral blood mononuclear cells were isolated from blood by Ficoll density gradient centrifugation. CD4+ and CD8+ T cells were isolated from PBMC by magnetic immunoseparation with Miltenyi isolation kits. Synthesis of cDNA was primed from the TCR beta constant segment and was followed by two consecutive PCR amplification steps. The libraries were sequenced on Illumina HiSeq 2000/2500, MiSeq or NextSeq, producing 2 x 150 bp reads. MIGEC was used to demultiplex reads and group reads by UMI, and MiTCR was used to assemble and quantify clonotypes. Only TCR cDNA sequences supported by at least two reads were kept to exclude erroneous sequences. The tcR package was used for downstream repertoire analysis, with clonotypes matched between fractions based on CDR3 nucleotide sequence plus V segment. VDJmatch was used to annotate antigen specificity against VDJdb, with one amino acid substitution in CDR3 allowed.

The clonotype comes from a man aged 45-65 years who received an inactivated influenza vaccine. Donor details come from another sample of the same person, matched by shared clones. The sample here was CD4+ T cells sorted from PBMCs, taken 11 to 12 days after vaccination. The chain is made from TRBV29-1 and TRBJ2-1; the D gene is perhaps TRBD2, on 6 matching bases. The CDR3: CSVSGTYNEQFF. The bases are TGCAGCGTATCCGGGACTTACAATGAGCAGTTCTTC.